The clone carrying this T cell receptor beta chain was picked up one time. The antigen is not known. Within the sample, other DNA sequences also encode this same CDR3. The PCR contained 60 Vbeta and 13 Jbeta primers. Profiled with immunoSEQ multiplex PCR; TCRdb holds only in-frame clones, not every one. The data show some 180,000 clones, with about 79% seen just once and around 1.2% held by the top ten. CDR3 length: 14 residues. V was clipped by 0 bases and J by 1 base; unmatched bases: 1. Germline loops: CDR1 SGHRS, CDR2 YFSETQ. The data stem from a study of cytomegalovirus exposure and HLA in healthy donors. Study-wide results and limits: One variant, a missense change in DCLRE1C, was linked in a later analysis to TCR beta V- and J-gene trimming. Specificity for CMV antigens was confirmed in vitro for three of the CMV-associated chains.

The origin of this receptor is a girl under 10 years old in good health and CMV-seropositive. The V gene is TRBV5-1, the J gene TRBJ2-7; 7 nucleotides agree with TRBD1. The sample comprised PBMCs. The CDR3 sequence is CASSLAGGSYEQYF. The CDR3 nucleotides read TGCGCCAGCAGCTTGGCAGGGGGATCCTACGAGCAGTACTTC.